These 20 T cell receptor beta chains were all obtained from the same sample, sequenced in a study of blood T cell repertoires in COVID-19 (dated by TCRdb to 2018 to 2021). The library was obtained by the immunoSEQ multiplex PCR assay. The source is immuneACCESS, and TCRdb retained only in-frame sequences with V and J called. Part of the clones is not carried over; for the studies checked, unresolved V genes explain less than half of this, and the remainder is unexplained. This sample gives about 170,000 clones in total; roughly 81% of them show up just once. Under 3.5% of the sample is in the top ten clones. The sample taken for sequencing was peripheral blood. Receptor source: a woman aged 80 or over with COVID-19, enrolled during active disease.

The CDR3 protein is CASSGKGTGEETQYF. In DNA form, the CDR3 reads TGCGCCAGCAGTGGAAAAGGGACAGGAGAAGAGACCCAGTACTTC. The chain has TRBV10-1 and TRBJ2-5; 8 bases fit TRBD1. CDR3 length equals 15 residues. The J segment lost 3 bases and the V segment lost 4 bases, leaving 7 bases of the junction unmatched. Germline V gives CDR1 WNHNN, CDR2 SYGVQD (reference sequence).

CDR3 in DNA: TGTGCCAGCAGCCCCTTTGGTGTACTAGCGGGGGGGCCCGATGAGCAGTTCTTC. The encoded protein is CASSPFGVLAGGPDEQFF. The chain has TRBV7-8 and TRBJ2-1; the match to TRBD2 covers 13 bases. Germline V lookup: CDR1 SGHVS, CDR2 FQNEAQ. The CDR3 spans 18 residues. Trimming took 5 bases from V and 8 from J; bases not matched to a gene: 15. Drawing the rest from reference TRBV7-8 and TRBJ2-1, the complete variable domain is GAGVSQSPRYKVAKRGQDVALRCDPISGHVSLFWYQQALGQGPEFLTYFQNEAQLDKSGLPSDRFFAERPEGSVSTLKIQRTQQEDSAVYLCASSPFGVLAGGPDEQFFGPGTRLTVL.

The chain joins TRBV5-1 to TRBJ1-4; D may be TRBD1 (5 bases). The V end lost 1 base, the J end lost 8 bases, and 12 bases lay between the germline ends. The CDR3 is made up of 14 amino acids. Germline CDR1 and CDR2: SGHRS and YFSETQ. CDR3 in amino acids: CASSLSRGDEKLFF. The CDR3 DNA reads TGCGCCAGCAGCTTGAGCCGGGGGGACGAAAAACTGTTTTTT.

The chain joins TRBV28 to TRBJ2-2; 9 positions agree with TRBD1. The CDR3 has 16 amino acids. Per germline, CDR1 MDHEN and CDR2 SYDVKM. J gave up 7 bases and V 0 bases, and 6 bases lay outside the gene matches. This CDR3 reads CASSLWGQGRGGELFF. The CDR3 coding sequence is TGTGCCAGCAGTTTATGGGGACAGGGACGGGGCGGGGAGCTGTTTTTT.

The chain recombines TRBV18 with TRBJ2-7, with TRBD1 matching 7 bases. Germline CDR1 reads KGHSH; CDR2 reads LQKENI. This CDR3 has 16 residues. V shed 3 bases, J shed 3 bases, and the junction held 11 bases outside the gene matches. The CDR3 spells CASSPRGTAAGYEQYF. The CDR3 bases are TGTGCCAGCTCACCCCGAGGGACAGCGGCCGGCTACGAGCAGTACTTC.

This clone was seen more than once but under ten times. The chain links TRBV28 to TRBJ1-3, with 9 bases fitting TRBD1. Losses at the gene ends were 6 bases for V and 0 bases for J; bases not matched to a gene: 6. Germline V gene lookup returns CDR1 MDHEN and CDR2 SYDVKM. The CDR3 consists of 16 residues. This CDR3 reads CASSPGQGASGNTIYF. CDR3 sequence (DNA): TGTGCCAGCAGCCCGGGACAGGGTGCCTCTGGAAACACCATATATTTT. Full variable domain (rest looked up from reference TRBV28 and TRBJ1-3): DVKVTQSSRYLVKRTGEKVFLECVQDMDHENMFWYRQDPGLGLRLIYFSYDVKMKEKGDIPEGYSVSREKKERFSLILESASTNQTSMYLCASSPGQGASGNTIYFGEGSWLTVV.

The V and J genes are TRBV29-1 and TRBJ1-4; 8 nucleotides match TRBD1. The CDR3 contains 14 residues. The junction had 8 bases not matched to a gene; V was cut back by 4 bases and J by 7 bases. The germline V gene encodes CDR1 SQVTM and CDR2 ANQGSEA. CDR3 in amino acids: CSVGGRQGAEKLFF. CDR3 nucleotides: TGCAGCGTTGGGGGGCGGCAGGGGGCTGAAAAACTGTTTTTT. The whole variable domain, filled in from reference TRBV29-1 and TRBJ1-4, reads SAVISQKPSRDICQRGTSLTIQCQVDSQVTMMFWYRQQPGQSLTLIATANQGSEATYESGFVIDKFPISRPNLTFSTLTVSNMSPEDSSIYLCSVGGRQGAEKLFFGSGTQLSVL.

The CDR3 DNA reads TGCGCCAGCAGCCCAGGTACAGATGAAAAACTGTTTTTT. Amino acid sequence: CASSPGTDEKLFF. The V and J genes are TRBV5-1 and TRBJ1-4, with D unresolved. Germline CDR1 and CDR2: SGHRS and YFSETQ. There are 13 residues in the CDR3. V was trimmed by 4 bases and J by 6 bases, leaving 10 bases between them.

V and J are TRBV9 and TRBJ2-1; 11 nucleotides agree with TRBD2. Trimming took 2 bases from V and 9 from J; bases not matched to a gene: 10. The CDR3 has 16 residues. Germline assignment: CDR1 SGDLS and CDR2 YYNGEE. In DNA form, the CDR3 reads TGTGCCAGCAGCGTTAGCTTAACTAGCGGGAGTTCTGAGCAGTTCTTC. Protein: CASSVSLTSGSSEQFF.

This clone appeared a few times. The chain uses TRBV9 and TRBJ2-5; the D gene is possibly TRBD1 (6 bases). There are 17 residues in the CDR3. The ends were cut back, 0 bases at V and 4 bases at J, with 19 bases in the middle. Germline V CDR1 and CDR2: SGDLS, YYNGEE. The CDR3 coding sequence is TGTGCCAGCAGCGTAGTAGGGCAGGGGTCGTTTGGAGAGACCCAGTACTTC. Its protein is CASSVVGQGSFGETQYF.

The genes are TRBV7-2 and TRBJ2-7; 9 bases fit TRBD1. CDR1 is SGHTA, CDR2 FQGNSA, per germline. V lost 4 bases, J lost 6 bases, and 7 bases stayed unmatched. This CDR3 has 14 residues. The CDR3 here is CASSSRDRVGEQYF. The CDR3 bases are TGTGCCAGCAGCTCTCGGGACAGGGTTGGCGAGCAGTACTTC.

The genes are TRBV5-3 and TRBJ2-7, with D perhaps TRBD2 (6 bases). TRBV5-3 is reported as an ORF; its role is uncertain. The CDR3 contains 16 residues. Trimming took off 4 bases at V and 3 bases at J, with 20 bases between the two ends. The CDR3 reads CARSLKGGCVLYEQYF. As DNA, the CDR3 is TGTGCCAGAAGCCTGAAAGGAGGGTGCGTCCTCTACGAGCAGTACTTC.

This chain uses TRBV29-1 with TRBJ1-1; TRBD1 agrees at 8 bases. Germline CDR1 and CDR2: SQVTM and ANQGSEA. V lost 6 bases, J lost 4 bases, and 4 bases stayed unmatched. The CDR3 spans 12 residues. CDR3 loop: CSVTTGGTEAFF. The CDR3 nucleotides read TGCAGCGTGACAACAGGGGGCACTGAAGCTTTCTTT.

In DNA, the CDR3 is TGTGCCAGCAGCATCCGGGGTAGCACAGATACGCAGTATTTT. Residues: CASSIRGSTDTQYF. J is TRBJ2-3 and V is TRBV5-6; D may be TRBD2 (5 bases). Germline V gives CDR1 SGHDT, CDR2 YYEEEE. CDR3 length equals 14 residues. The V end lost 4 bases, the J end lost 0 bases, and 9 bases lay between the germline ends.

This clone occurred once. The CDR3 spells CASSGGRGNDGYTF. The CDR3 DNA is TGTGCCAGCAGCGGTGGCAGGGGAAACGATGGCTACACCTTC. The chain is built from TRBV21-1 and TRBJ1-2; the table assigns TRBD1, which was not confirmed against the DNA. TRBV21-1 is listed as a pseudogene. The CDR3 is made up of 14 amino acids.

CDR3 in DNA: TGTGCCAGCAGTTTAAGTCGGGACTATGGCTACACCTTC. Amino acids: CASSLSRDYGYTF. V usage is TRBV12-3 or TRBV12-4 and J usage is TRBJ1-2, with D uncertain. The CDR3 is made up of 13 amino acids. Trimming left V 2 bases short and J 3 bases short, with 7 bases between.

This chain links TRBV30 with TRBJ2-5; TRBD2 aligns across 7 bases. V shed 0 bases, J shed 2 bases, and the junction held 9 bases outside the gene matches. CDR3 length: 16 amino acids. Germline CDR1 GTSNPN, CDR2 SVGIG (reference sequence). CDR3 region: CAWSVWRGWEQETQYF. In DNA form, the CDR3 reads TGTGCCTGGAGTGTATGGCGGGGGTGGGAACAAGAGACCCAGTACTTC.

As to this clone: The sample carries other DNA sequences with the same CDR3. This chain connects TRBV18 to TRBJ1-6; 7 bases agree with TRBD1. Trimming cost V 2 bases and J 7 bases; bases outside gene matches: 2. CDR3 length equals 14 residues. CDR1 and CDR2 from the germline V gene are KGHSH and LQKENI. CDR3 sequence reads: CASSPGTANSPLHF. CDR3 bases: TGTGCCAGCTCACCAGGGACAGCAAATTCACCCCTCCACTTT.

The chain employs TRBV27 and TRBJ2-7; the match to TRBD1 covers 7 bases. V shed 2 bases and J 2 bases; nucleotides not matched to a gene: 0. CDR1 is MNHEY and CDR2 is SMNVEV in the germline V gene (reference sequence). The CDR3 contains 13 residues. CDR3: CASSLTGAYEQYF. As DNA, the CDR3 is TGTGCCAGCAGTTTAACAGGGGCCTACGAGCAGTACTTC.

This clone was seen once. The V and J genes are TRBV7-9 and TRBJ1-4, with TRBD1 matching over 10 bases. The CDR3 extends over 15 amino acids. The germline gives CDR1 SEHNR, CDR2 FQNEAQ (reference sequence). V trimming: 5 bases; J trimming: 8 bases; junction bases outside the gene matches: 8. The CDR3 region is CASSLRQGAGEKLFF. CDR3 sequence (DNA): TGTGCCAGCAGCCTCCGACAGGGGGCGGGGGAAAAACTGTTTTTT.